This TCR beta chain was recovered during a study of OX40 agonist ivuxolimab in advanced cancers. Study results and limitations: Circulating CD4+ and CD8+ T cells showed clonal expansion by week 6 at 0.1 to 3.0 mg/kg.

The assay was immunoSEQ multiplex PCR, and TCRdb's table has in-frame clones only and misses some. The sample has 49,000 or so clones; 80% to 90% are singletons. Points on this clone: Its specificity is unknown.

The receptor was isolated from an adult with an advanced solid tumor such as melanoma, head and neck, liver or kidney cancer. Sequenced here: CD4+ or CD8+ T cells sorted from blood, sampled in a trial of the OX40 agonist ivuxolimab.

The CDR3 DNA reads as TGTGCCAGCAGCGGGTCAGTAGCGGGACAGGCGTACGAGCAGTACTTC. This translates into CASSGSVAGQAYEQYF. The J gene is TRBJ2-7, the V gene TRBV27; the D call may be TRBD1 or TRBD2 (8 bases each). There are 16 residues in the CDR3. Germline V gene data show CDR1 as MNHEY and CDR2 as SMNVEV (reference sequence). Trimming took off 6 bases at V and 4 bases at J, with 22 bases between the two ends.